The clone carrying this TCR beta chain is a singleton in its sample. Its antigen is undetermined. These data come from a study of graft-versus-host responses after intestinal transplantation. In the study overall: Every transplant recipient was induced with anti-thymocyte globulin, then maintained on tacrolimus and steroids for approximately three years.

Study-wide findings and caveats: Within the allografts of patients who had graft-donor T cell macrochimerism, graft-versus-host to host-versus-graft clonal ratios were high. Some GvH clones appeared in ileal mucosa or blood before recipient bone marrow.

Looked up from germline, CDR1 is SGHDT and CDR2 is YYEEEE. The CDR3 spans 16 residues. Losses at the gene ends were 0 bases for V and 3 bases for J; bases not matched to a gene: 4. Clones were sequenced by immunoSEQ multiplex PCR, and TCRdb holds only the in-frame ones, with some missing. The sample holds about 98,000 clones; roughly 80% are singletons and the top ten take about 18%. Material: unstimulated CD8+ T cells sorted from spleen or lymph node cells, obtained before intestinal transplant. The J gene is TRBJ2-1, the V gene TRBV5-6; TRBD2 agrees at 9 bases. This clonotype was obtained from a human donor who received an intestinal transplant. The CDR3 coding sequence is TGTGCCAGCAGCTTGGCACTAGCGGGCTACTACAATGAGCAGTTCTTC. Translation gives CASSLALAGYYNEQFF.